The T cell receptor (beta chain) described here comes from a study of T cells in Graves' hyperthyroidism and ophthalmopathy. Study-wide context: Blood from the periphery was taken at initial diagnosis, before any treatment.

It was around 11 ml of fresh peripheral blood that supplied the PBMCs. Template material for amplifying TCR beta CDR3 regions consisted of RNA transcripts. Carried out on the TCR CDR3, a first-round RT-PCR used the HTBI primer set. TCRdb used MiXCR to reprocess the multiplex PCR reads, holding one entry per CDR3 protein. The sample has hundreds of thousands of distinct CDR3 sequences, 14% seen once; the top ten hold roughly 10%. This clonotype showed up just a few times. The antigen is undetermined. Notes on the study in general: Ophthalmopathy and stable hyperthyroidism were separated by a 13 V-J model.

The source is a young woman with Graves' hyperthyroidism. Sequenced sample: blood.

The CDR3 region has the DNA TGTGCCAGCAGTTACCTCCGGACAGGGGGACTCTATGGCTACACCTTC. Residues: CASSYLRTGGLYGYTF. V gene TRBV6-5 combines with J gene TRBJ1-2; TRBD1 agrees at 10 bases. The CDR3 length is 16 residues. With V trimmed by 2 bases and J by 4 bases, 7 bases remained unmatched. Per germline, CDR1 MNHEY and CDR2 SVGAGI.